The rows below give T cell receptor beta chains drawn from one sample of a study of shared clonotypes between healthy human individuals. Assay used: immunoSEQ multiplex PCR; TCRdb lists only in-frame clones, some missing. The table shows about 2,200,000 clones, with 90% to 95% occurring only once. Specimen: naive CD8+ T cells from PBMCs. These receptors were collected from a man aged 18 to 29 in good health. Some clones in this sample may be carry-over from other donors' samples. The CDR3 runs from the conserved cysteine through the conserved F or W. D genes are given only for firm matches. Clone size is not always given. Where it is, it says once, few, many or a class for expanded clones.

J gene	clone size	V gene	D gene	CDR3 DNA	CDR3 protein
TRBJ1-5	once	TRBV11-2	.	TGTGCCAGCAGCTTAGCGACAGGAGGTAATCAGCCCCAGCATTTT	CASSLATGGNQPQHF
TRBJ1-1	.	TRBV14	.	TGTGCCAGCAGCCAAGATCCAGGGACTGAAGCTTTCTTT	CASSQDPGTEAFF
TRBJ2-6	.	TRBV27	.	TGTGCCAGCAGCCGCCGGGACTCTGGGGCCAACGTCCTGACTTTC	CASSRRDSGANVLTF
TRBJ2-5	.	TRBV5-4	TRBD2	TGTGCCAGCAGCAACATAGCGGGAGGGCCGGAACAAGAGACCCAGTACTTC	CASSNIAGGPEQETQYF
TRBJ1-2	.	TRBV19	.	TGTGCCAGTAGTTCCCGACAGGTCCCCGATGGCTACACCTTC	CASSSRQVPDGYTF
TRBJ2-7	once	TRBV11-3	.	TGTGCCAGCAGCTTAGGAGGAGTAATAGGCGCCCAAGCGTACTTC	CASSLGGVIGAQAYF
TRBJ2-1	.	TRBV7-9	.	TGTGCCAGCAGCTTAGTTACGGGGCAGTTCTTC	CASSLVTGQFF
TRBJ1-1	.	TRBV27	.	TGTGCCAGCAGTTTACCGGGAGCGAACACTGAAGCTTTCTTT	CASSLPGANTEAFF
TRBJ2-3	.	TRBV5-6	.	TGTGCCAGCACCCCCGCTAGCACAGATACGCAGTATTTT	CASTPASTDTQYF
TRBJ2-5	.	TRBV5-3	.	TGTGCCAGAAGCTGGAACAGGCCGGCTGGGAAGACCCAGTACTTC	CARSWNRPAGKTQYF
TRBJ2-1	.	TRBV11-1	TRBD2	TGTGCCAGCAGCTGGGGGACTAGCGGGTTGTACAATGAGCAGTTCTTC	CASSWGTSGLYNEQFF
TRBJ2-4	.	TRBV28	TRBD1	TGTGCCAGCAGTCGAGATAGAATAATGACAGGGGGTTTGCGACAGTACTTC	CASSRDRIMTGGLRQYF
TRBJ2-1	.	TRBV28	.	TGTGCCAGTCGCGGATCAAACATATACAATGAGCAGTTCTTC	CASRGSNIYNEQFF
TRBJ2-1	.	TRBV28	.	TGTGCCAGCAGCCCTGGGATTAGCGAGTACAATGAGCAGTTCTTC	CASSPGISEYNEQFF
TRBJ1-1	.	TRBV5-1	.	TGCGCCAGCAGCCTTGGGCTTGAAGCTTTCTTT	CASSLGLEAFF
TRBJ2-7	.	TRBV28	TRBD2	TGTGCCAGCAGCTATTTAATGGGGAGGGCATCAGACGAGCAGTACTTC	CASSYLMGRASDEQYF
TRBJ1-4	.	TRBV29-1	.	TGCAGCGTTGAAGTGGCTATAGTAAGAAAACTGTTTTTT	CSVEVAIVRKLFF
TRBJ1-5	.	TRBV6-6	TRBD1	TGTGCCAGCAACAAAGACAGGGTGAACAATCAGCCCCAGCATTTT	CASNKDRVNNQPQHF
TRBJ2-1	once	TRBV4-1	.	TGCGCCAGCAGCCCCAGTTCGGGGTCCCTGAGTGAGCAGTTCTTC	CASSPSSGSLSEQFF
TRBJ1-1	few	TRBV19	.	TGTGCCAGTAGTGCCTGGGACACTCTGGGTCTGGGCACTGAAGCTTTCTTT	CASSAWDTLGLGTEAFF
TRBJ2-2	.	TRBV27	.	TGTGCCAGCAGCCGACACTTGAACACCGGGGAGCTGTTTTTT	CASSRHLNTGELFF
TRBJ2-1	once	TRBV27	.	TGTGCCAGCAGTCTGTCCGGGGAGGGGGGCTACAATGAGCAGTTCTTC	CASSLSGEGGYNEQFF
TRBJ2-5	.	TRBV7-9	.	TGTGCCAGCAGCTCCAAAGACAGGAACCAAGAGACCCAGTACTTC	CASSSKDRNQETQYF
TRBJ2-1	.	TRBV6-1	.	TGTGCCAGCAGTGGAGGCTCCAGACACCCCGGGGATTACAATGAGCAGTTCTTC	CASSGGSRHPGDYNEQFF
TRBJ1-5	.	TRBV2	.	TGTGCCAGCAGCGCGTGGGGCGGAAATCAGCCCCAGCATTTT	CASSAWGGNQPQHF
TRBJ1-1	.	TRBV4-1	.	TGCGCCAGCAGCCTCCCTGGCACTGAAGCTTTCTTT	CASSLPGTEAFF
TRBJ2-7	.	TRBV6-5	.	TGTGCCAGCCGGATGAGGAGCTCCTACGAGCAGTACTTC	CASRMRSSYEQYF
TRBJ2-7	.	TRBV5-1	TRBD2	TGCGCCAGCAGCCGAGGGGGACTAGCGGGAGGGGGCGAGCAGTACTTC	CASSRGGLAGGGEQYF
TRBJ2-7	.	TRBV19	.	TGTGCCAGTAGTATAGGCCCGGACGGTACCTACGAGCAGTACTTC	CASSIGPDGTYEQYF
TRBJ1-2	once	TRBV5-6	.	TGTGCCAGCAGCGCCGCAGGGACGGACTATGGCTACACCTTC	CASSAAGTDYGYTF
TRBJ1-4	.	TRBV10-3	TRBD1	TGTGCCATCAGTGAGACCTGGGACAGGGAGGAAAAACTGTTTTTT	CAISETWDREEKLFF
TRBJ2-7	.	TRBV4-1	.	TGCGCCAGCAGCCAAGCTGGGACGGCTTATGACGGGCAGTACTTC	CASSQAGTAYDGQYF
TRBJ2-7	.	TRBV27	.	TGTGCCAGCAGTTTCACGGGGCGACTGTCCTACGAGCAGTACTTC	CASSFTGRLSYEQYF
TRBJ1-3	.	TRBV19	.	TGTGCCAGTAGTATCCCCGGAAACACCATATATTTT	CASSIPGNTIYF
TRBJ2-7	.	TRBV5-1	TRBD1	TGCGCCAGCAGCTTTGGGGACAGGGGATACGAGCAGTACTTC	CASSFGDRGYEQYF
TRBJ2-7	.	TRBV27	.	TGTGCCAGCAGTTTTTACGGGGGCGAGCAGTACTTC	CASSFYGGEQYF
TRBJ2-1	few	TRBV28	TRBD2	TGTGCCAGCAGGAGTAGCGGGAGCTACTACAATGAGCAGTTCTTC	CASRSSGSYYNEQFF
TRBJ2-1	.	TRBV27	TRBD2	TGTGCCAGCAGTTTAACCAGTAGCGGGAGAATGCAGTTCTTC	CASSLTSSGRMQFF
TRBJ2-1	.	TRBV7-9	.	TGCTCCTGGTTTCTTAATGAGCAGTTCTTC	CSWFLNEQFF
TRBJ2-7	.	TRBV28	.	TGTGCCAGCAGTCCGGGAGGGGGCTTCGAGCAGTACTTC	CASSPGGGFEQYF
TRBJ2-2	.	TRBV29-1	TRBD2	TGCAGCGTTGAAGATAATGGGAAAAGCGGGAGGGGTACCGGGGAGCTGTTTTTT	CSVEDNGKSGRGTGELFF